The clone carrying this T cell receptor (beta chain) was recorded many times. Its antigen is not identified. This sample is part of a study of Graves' ophthalmopathy and Graves' hyperthyroidism. General observations from the study: Cross-validated, the 13-signature model showed 87.88%/81.08% sensitivity/specificity, and 80%/75% in the test set.

The CDR3 is made up of 13 amino acids. CDR1 is SEHNR and CDR2 is FQNEAQ in the germline V gene (reference sequence). V shed 8 bases, J shed 6 bases, and the junction held 8 bases outside the gene matches. Transcripts of RNA were the source for amplifying TCR beta CDR3 regions. HTBI primers primed a first-round RT-PCR, and a second-round multiplex PCR followed. TCRdb reprocessed the multiplex PCR reads via MiXCR and lists one record per CDR3 protein. The sample lists 660,000 or so distinct CDR3 sequences, over 40% occurring once. This TCR was recovered from an adult man with Graves' ophthalmopathy. V is TRBV7-9 and J is TRBJ1-2; 8 bases map to TRBD1. The sample was peripheral blood. The CDR3 protein is CASSGRGRNGYTF. For the CDR3, the DNA is TGTGCCAGCTCTGGCAGGGGGCGGAATGGCTACACCTTC.